Presented here are 18 T cell receptor beta chains from one specimen sequenced in a study of metastatic and nonmetastatic thyroid tumors. With MiXCR, TCRdb reprocessed the PCR reads. The sample yields about 33,000 clones, roughly a sixth seen once. Each patient came to thyroid surgery without any prior treatment (of any kind). Input material: blood. Receptors originate from a male donor with papillary thyroid cancer or a benign thyroid nodule (not recorded which). Some clones in this sample may be carry-over from other donors' samples.

This clone was counted ten times or more. The rearrangement links TRBV28 to TRBJ2-2, with 9 bases fitting TRBD1. The CDR3 consists of 16 residues. The J segment lost 0 bases and the V segment lost 6 bases, leaving 5 bases of the junction unmatched. From germline, CDR1 is MDHEN and CDR2 SYDVKM. CDR3 nucleotides: TGTGCCAGCAGGCCGACAGGGGGTTCGAACACCGGGGAGCTGTTTTTT. Translation gives CASRPTGGSNTGELFF.

There are many counts of this clone. The J gene is TRBJ1-2, the V gene TRBV24-1; 9 positions agree with TRBD1. Germline trimming cut 3 bases from V and 7 bases from J; bases unmatched to any gene: 8. The CDR3 runs to 15 residues. Germline CDR1 is KGHDR and CDR2 is SFDVKD. In nucleotides, the CDR3 is TGTGCCACCAGTGATCACGGGCCGGGACAGGGTGGCTACACCTTC. Translated: CATSDHGPGQGGYTF.

A note on this clone: A junction boundary mismatches the germline segment, possibly from a read error. This chain joins TRBV5-1 and TRBJ2-3; D call uncertain. Germline-derived CDR1 and CDR2 are SGHRS and YFSETQ. The CDR3 covers 17 residues. CDR3 in DNA: TGCGCCAGCAGCTTCGGATGGGCACAATGGTTCACATATACGCAGTATTTT. Its translation is CASSFGWAQWFTYTQYF.

This clone appeared a few times. The J gene is TRBJ1-2, the V gene TRBV27; D remains unclear. Between the trimmed V and J ends, which lost 0 bases and 2 bases, there was a span of 7 bases. CDR3 size: 14 residues. Germline V gene data show CDR1 as MNHEY and CDR2 as SMNVEV (reference sequence). Written as DNA, the CDR3 is TGTGCCAGCAGTTTATCGCAATGGAACTATGGCTACACCTTC. Its protein product is CASSLSQWNYGYTF.

This clone was seen repeatedly, ten times or more. The rearrangement uses TRBV15 and TRBJ2-3, with 14 bases identical to TRBD2. J lost 6 bases, V lost 0 bases, and 5 bases had no gene match. CDR1 and CDR2 from the germline V gene are LNHNV and YYDKDF (reference sequence). The CDR3 loop spans 17 amino acids. Here the CDR3 DNA reads TGTGCCACCAGCAGAGAATTGACTAGCGGGGGGGGGGATACGCAGTATTTT. It is translated as CATSRELTSGGGDTQYF.

This clone was seen ten or more times. The chain carries TRBV4-3 and TRBJ2-7, with D possibly being TRBD1 (5 bases). The germline V gene has CDR1 LGHNA and CDR2 YSLEER. Trimming took 1 base from V and 4 from J, leaving 17 bases between them. There are 16 residues in the CDR3. The CDR3 protein is CASSQGTPDNVYEQYF. For the CDR3, the DNA is TGCGCCAGCAGCCAAGGAACCCCGGACAACGTGTACGAGCAGTACTTC.

This clone was picked up many times. The identical CDR3 is also encoded by other nucleotide sequences in the sample. The V call is TRBV2, the J call TRBJ2-4; tentative D call: TRBD2 (6 bases). V lost 7 bases, J lost 4 bases, and 14 bases lay in between. CDR1 and CDR2 (germline): SNHLY, FYNNEI. This CDR3 contains 14 residues. DNA for the CDR3: TGTGCCAGCACGCCTGCGCGGGGAAAAAACATTCAGTACTTC. It is translated as CASTPARGKNIQYF.

This chain connects TRBV6-5 to TRBJ1-5; 7 nucleotides align to TRBD1. The germline V gene encodes CDR1 MNHEY and CDR2 SVGAGI. V was pared by 0 bases and J by 1 base, with 0 bases of the junction left unmatched. There are 15 residues in the CDR3. In DNA form, the CDR3 reads TGTGCCAGCAGTTACTCGGACAGGAGCAATCAGCCCCAGCATTTT. Its translation: CASSYSDRSNQPQHF.

This clone appeared many times. V and J are TRBV19 and TRBJ1-4, with D possibly being TRBD1 (6 bases). CDR3 size: 15 residues. Germline values: CDR1 LNHDA, CDR2 SQIVND (reference sequence). Trimming took off 6 bases at V and 7 bases at J, with 18 bases between the two ends. The CDR3 sequence: CASSPSGGASEKLFF. For the CDR3, the DNA is TGTGCCAGTAGCCCCTCGGGGGGGGCTTCTGAAAAACTGTTTTTT.

The chain uses TRBV30 and TRBJ1-4; D is unclear. The germline V and J ends were trimmed by 8 bases and 7 bases, with 17 bases remaining between them. The CDR3 totals 13 residues. CDR1 and CDR2 from the germline V gene are GTSNPN and SVGIG (reference sequence). CDR3 residues: CAQSPQAIEKLFF. The CDR3, as DNA: TGTGCCCAGAGTCCCCAAGCCATTGAAAAACTGTTTTTT.

This clone turned up a few times. At one boundary the junction diverges from the germline segment, which might be a read error. CDR3 bases: TGTGCCAGCATTTTAAGATTTGAAGCTTTCTTT. As protein: CASILRFEAFF. This sequence joins TRBV28 and TRBJ1-1; D ambiguous. This CDR3 spans 11 amino acids. Germline lookup yields CDR1 MDHEN and CDR2 SYDVKM.

The rearrangement joins TRBV19 to TRBJ2-7, with D possibly being TRBD1 or TRBD2 (5 bases each). Deletions cut 9 bases from V and 11 bases from J, with 26 bases between. Germline CDR1 LNHDA, CDR2 SQIVND (reference sequence). The CDR3 spans 14 residues. CDR3 protein: CASSLGPSSYEKYF. DNA of the CDR3: TGTGCCAGCTCCCTGGGACCCTCCTCCTACGAAAAGTACTTC.

This clone has a count of ten or more. The rearrangement links TRBV30 to TRBJ1-2; TRBD1 is a possible D gene (6 bases). The CDR3 totals 15 residues. V was trimmed by 4 bases and J by 0 bases, leaving 15 bases between them. Germline V gene lookup returns CDR1 GTSNPN and CDR2 SVGIG (reference sequence). The CDR3 coding sequence is TGTGCCTGGACCATTAACAGGGTAACTAACTATGGCTACACCTTC. It is translated as CAWTINRVTNYGYTF. Looking up the rest from reference TRBV30 and TRBJ1-2 gives the full variable domain: SQTIHQWPATLVQPVGSPLSLECTVEGTSNPNLYWYRQAAGRGLQLLFYSVGIGQISSEVPQNLSASRPQDRQFILSSKKLLLSDSGFYLCAWTINRVTNYGYTFGSGTRLTVV.

This clone was counted ten times or more. The sample contains more than one DNA sequence encoding this CDR3. The chain has TRBV6-1 and TRBJ1-5; 8 nucleotides line up with TRBD1. CDR3 size: 15 residues. The germline V gene has CDR1 MNHNS and CDR2 SASEGT. The ends lost 10 bases at V and 4 bases at J; junction bases unmatched: 12. CDR3 in DNA: TGTGCCACCCGCCCCCAGGGGGCCCCGAATCAGCCCCAGCATTTT. Protein product: CATRPQGAPNQPQHF.

This clone was observed a handful of times. This chain uses TRBV28 with TRBJ2-7, with D hard to call. This CDR3 region has 15 residues. Germline values: CDR1 MDHEN, CDR2 SYDVKM. Trimming shortened V by 5 bases and J by 3 bases, and 17 bases separated the two germline ends. DNA for the CDR3: TGTGCCAGCAGTCCCTTACCCCCTCATTACTACGAGCAGTACTTC. This gives the protein CASSPLPPHYYEQYF.

This chain uses TRBV28 with TRBJ2-1, with D perhaps being TRBD1 or TRBD2 (5 bases each). The CDR3 is 15 amino acids. CDR1 MDHEN and CDR2 SYDVKM come from the germline V gene. V was shortened by 5 bases and J by 4 bases, with 15 bases between the two germline ends. CDR3 coding DNA: TGTGCCAGCAGTGAGTACGGGACCAAGTACAATGAGCAGTTCTTC. This codes for CASSEYGTKYNEQFF.

This clone was detected many times. The V gene is TRBV14, the J gene TRBJ2-4; 11 nucleotides agree with TRBD1. CDR3 length: 16 residues. Looked up from germline, CDR1 is SGHDN and CDR2 is FVKESK. J gave up 5 bases and V 0 bases, and 3 bases lay outside the gene matches. The CDR3 region is CASSQDPGQGENIQYF. The CDR3 coding sequence is TGTGCCAGCAGCCAAGATCCGGGACAGGGGGAAAACATTCAGTACTTC. The full variable domain, rest sourced from reference TRBV14 and TRBJ2-4, is EAGVTQFPSHSVIEKGQTVTLRCDPISGHDNLYWYRRVMGKEIKFLLHFVKESKQDESGMPNNRFLAERTGGTYSTLKVQPAELEDSGVYFCASSQDPGQGENIQYFGAGTRLSVL.

This clone was seen repeatedly, ten times or more. This chain uses TRBV5-1 with TRBJ2-7; D not resolved. The ends were cut back, 2 bases at V and 6 bases at J, with 12 bases in the middle. The length of the CDR3 is 13 residues. Germline V gene sequence: CDR1 SGHRS, CDR2 YFSETQ. CDR3 amino acids: CASSFRRNTEQYF. The CDR3 region has the DNA TGCGCCAGCAGCTTCCGCAGGAACACCGAGCAGTACTTC.